Listed below are T cell receptor beta chains from one sample, sequenced in a study of blood T cell repertoires in COVID-19. Sequenced by immunoSEQ multiplex PCR; TCRdb stores in-frame clones only, minus some. In the table there are over 250,000 clones, around 86% of which are singletons. Sequencing was performed on PBMCs or T cells enriched from blood (not recorded which). These receptors were collected from a woman under 30 who had recovered from COVID-19. CDR3s include the opening cysteine and the closing phenylalanine or tryptophan. A row's size may be missing; if present it is once, few, many or a size class.

J gene: TRBJ2-7; V gene: TRBV5-5; clone size: NA; CDR3 protein: CASSKGQNSYEQYF
J gene: TRBJ2-3; V gene: TRBV27; clone size: few; CDR3 protein: CASSPRTDNTDTQYF
J gene: TRBJ1-4; V gene: TRBV7-9; clone size: NA; CDR3 protein: CASSLGQATNEKLFF
J gene: TRBJ1-1; V gene: TRBV2; clone size: NA; CDR3 protein: CASSVRAGPEAFF
J gene: TRBJ2-1; V gene: TRBV14; clone size: NA; CDR3 protein: CASSQGGGLFF
J gene: TRBJ1-5; V gene: TRBV19; clone size: NA; CDR3 protein: CASRGSGTASNQPQHF
J gene: TRBJ1-2; V gene: TRBV11-2; clone size: NA; CDR3 protein: CASSSYRVSGGRGGYTF
J gene: TRBJ2-2; V gene: TRBV11-3; clone size: NA; CDR3 protein: CASSLDGTPSNTGELFF
J gene: TRBJ2-3; V gene: TRBV27; clone size: NA; CDR3 protein: CASSPLAGATDTQYF
J gene: TRBJ2-7; V gene: TRBV10-1; clone size: NA; CDR3 protein: CASSEGTDRNEQYF
J gene: TRBJ2-7; V gene: TRBV6-2/TRBV6-3; clone size: NA; CDR3 protein: CASSRGRGQYEQYF
J gene: TRBJ2-1; V gene: TRBV19; clone size: NA; CDR3 protein: CASNSLGAGGVGNEQFF
J gene: TRBJ1-5; V gene: TRBV19; clone size: NA; CDR3 protein: CASSTTGSNQPQHF
J gene: TRBJ2-7; V gene: TRBV5-1; clone size: NA; CDR3 protein: CASSFAGPLGYEQYF
J gene: TRBJ1-1; V gene: TRBV30; clone size: NA; CDR3 protein: CAWSRDRARTEAFF
J gene: TRBJ2-3; V gene: TRBV5-1; clone size: NA; CDR3 protein: CASSHDRGGARTDTQYF
J gene: TRBJ2-7; V gene: TRBV29-1; clone size: NA; CDR3 protein: CSVEARSTSGSIYEQYF
J gene: TRBJ1-2; V gene: TRBV5-6; clone size: NA; CDR3 protein: CASSTGTGHKGYTF
J gene: TRBJ2-7; V gene: TRBV27; clone size: NA; CDR3 protein: CASRMAGAYEQYF
J gene: TRBJ2-7; V gene: TRBV11-3; clone size: few; CDR3 protein: CASSLSRQGGEQYF
J gene: TRBJ2-3; V gene: TRBV7-9; clone size: NA; CDR3 protein: CASSKTSGGTDTQYF
J gene: TRBJ1-5; V gene: TRBV7-2; clone size: few; CDR3 protein: CASSLALQNQPQHF
J gene: TRBJ2-1; V gene: TRBV9; clone size: NA; CDR3 protein: CASSEQPGQGAHEQFF
J gene: TRBJ2-5; V gene: TRBV7-2; clone size: few; CDR3 protein: CASSFNRETQYF
J gene: TRBJ2-7; V gene: TRBV27; clone size: NA; CDR3 protein: CASSFGHPLNEQYF
J gene: TRBJ1-5; V gene: TRBV12-5; clone size: once; CDR3 protein: CASSGGNQPQHF
J gene: TRBJ2-2; V gene: TRBV2; clone size: NA; CDR3 protein: CASSGRGGQIGELFF
J gene: TRBJ1-3; V gene: TRBV25-1; clone size: NA; CDR3 protein: CARTVSIAGNTIYF
J gene: TRBJ1-6; V gene: TRBV3-1/TRBV3-2; clone size: few; CDR3 protein: CASSQGLWGRSGSPLHF
J gene: TRBJ2-1; V gene: TRBV19; clone size: NA; CDR3 protein: CASSIGRSSYNEQFF
J gene: TRBJ2-7; V gene: TRBV7-9; clone size: NA; CDR3 protein: CASSLGLAGGNAYEQYF
J gene: TRBJ1-6; V gene: TRBV30; clone size: NA; CDR3 protein: CAWSVGASQGKDSPLHF
J gene: TRBJ2-3; V gene: TRBV6-6; clone size: NA; CDR3 protein: CASSPNSGGGTDTQYF
J gene: TRBJ1-3; V gene: TRBV7-2; clone size: NA; CDR3 protein: CASSYTTTLGNTIYF
J gene: TRBJ2-7; V gene: TRBV6-5; clone size: NA; CDR3 protein: CASSSPGTGLYEQYF
J gene: TRBJ2-5; V gene: TRBV2; clone size: NA; CDR3 protein: CASSVLRYQETQYF
J gene: TRBJ2-2; V gene: TRBV7-3; clone size: NA; CDR3 protein: CASSSLATGELFF
J gene: TRBJ2-5; V gene: TRBV27; clone size: once; CDR3 protein: CASRPLSLAGVGEETQYF
J gene: TRBJ2-7; V gene: TRBV11-2; clone size: NA; CDR3 protein: CASSMRYEQYF
J gene: TRBJ1-4; V gene: TRBV28; clone size: NA; CDR3 protein: CASSLAGRENEKLFF
J gene: TRBJ2-7; V gene: TRBV11-2; clone size: NA; CDR3 protein: CASSLGSGTVFSYEQYF
J gene: TRBJ2-4; V gene: TRBV5-4; clone size: NA; CDR3 protein: CASSFLTGAENIQYF